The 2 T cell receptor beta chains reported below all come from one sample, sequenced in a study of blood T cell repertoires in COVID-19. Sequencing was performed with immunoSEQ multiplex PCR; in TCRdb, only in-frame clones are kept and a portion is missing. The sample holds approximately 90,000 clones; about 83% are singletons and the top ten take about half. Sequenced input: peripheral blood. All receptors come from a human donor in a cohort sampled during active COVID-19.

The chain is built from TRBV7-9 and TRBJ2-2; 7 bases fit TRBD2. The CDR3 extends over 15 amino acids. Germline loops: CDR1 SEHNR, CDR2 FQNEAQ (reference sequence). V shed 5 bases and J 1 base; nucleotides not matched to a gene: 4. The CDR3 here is CASSTGGENTGELFF. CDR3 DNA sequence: TGTGCCAGCAGCACGGGGGGAGAGAACACCGGGGAGCTGTTTTTT.

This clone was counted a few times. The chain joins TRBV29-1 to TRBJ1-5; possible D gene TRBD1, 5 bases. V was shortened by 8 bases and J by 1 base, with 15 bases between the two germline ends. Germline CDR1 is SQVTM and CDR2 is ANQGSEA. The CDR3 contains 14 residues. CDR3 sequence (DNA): TGCAGCTTCCAGGGTAGTAAGAGCAATCAGCCCCAGCATTTT. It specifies CSFQGSKSNQPQHF.